The 2 T cell receptor beta chains in this list originate from one sample, sequenced in a study of long-term antiretroviral therapy in people with HIV. A v3.0 immunoSEQ assay was performed at survey level. Sequencing was performed with immunoSEQ multiplex PCR; in TCRdb, only in-frame clones are kept and a portion is missing. The sample lists 11,000 to 15,000 clones, 80% to 85% occurring once. The sample in question was unsorted PBMCs, obtained 1.8 years before starting antiretroviral therapy. The receptors were gathered from a woman in her 40s with HIV.

The chain recombines TRBV21-1 with TRBJ2-7; the D call in the table, TRBD2, was not verified against the DNA. TRBV21-1 is shown as a pseudogene. This CDR3 spans 15 amino acids. The CDR3 loop is CASSKRGLASYEQYF. The CDR3 nucleotides read TGTGCCAGCAGCAAACGGGGACTAGCCTCCTACGAGCAGTACTTC.

The chain recombines TRBV11-2 with TRBJ2-7; TRBD1 matches at 9 bases. The V and J ends lost 1 base and 3 bases, in that order; junction bases with no gene match: 10. CDR1 and CDR2 (germline): SGHAT, FQNNGV. There are 17 residues in the CDR3. CDR3 sequence reads: CASSLGYGTGGDYEQYF. The CDR3 DNA sequence: TGTGCCAGCAGCTTAGGGTACGGAACAGGGGGCGACTACGAGCAGTACTTC.